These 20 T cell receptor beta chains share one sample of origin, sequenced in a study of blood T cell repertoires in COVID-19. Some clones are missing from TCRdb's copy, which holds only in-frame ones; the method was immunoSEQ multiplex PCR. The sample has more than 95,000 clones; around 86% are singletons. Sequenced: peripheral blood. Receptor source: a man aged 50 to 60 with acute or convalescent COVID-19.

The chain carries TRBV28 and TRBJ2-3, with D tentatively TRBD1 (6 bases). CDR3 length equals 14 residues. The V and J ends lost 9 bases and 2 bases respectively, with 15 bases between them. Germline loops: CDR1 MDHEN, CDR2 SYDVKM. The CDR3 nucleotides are TGTGCCAGTCTTACCGGGACACCCACAGATACGCAGTATTTT. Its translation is CASLTGTPTDTQYF.

This CDR3 is CASSQPTTGSYEQYF. The CDR3 DNA sequence: TGTGCCAGCAGCCAACCAACGACTGGCTCCTACGAGCAGTACTTC. The gene calls are TRBV3-1 (or the pseudogene TRBV3-2) and TRBJ2-7; D not certain. V lost 2 bases to trimming and J lost 0 bases, with 11 bases between them. CDR1 is LGHDT, CDR2 YNNKEL, per germline (reference sequence). This CDR3 spans 15 amino acids.

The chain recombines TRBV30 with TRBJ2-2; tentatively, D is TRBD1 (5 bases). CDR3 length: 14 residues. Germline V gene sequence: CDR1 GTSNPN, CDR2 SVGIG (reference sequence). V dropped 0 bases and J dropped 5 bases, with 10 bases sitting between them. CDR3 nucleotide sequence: TGTGCCTGGAGTGTCGGGCAGGGAACCGGGGAGCTGTTTTTT. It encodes CAWSVGQGTGELFF.

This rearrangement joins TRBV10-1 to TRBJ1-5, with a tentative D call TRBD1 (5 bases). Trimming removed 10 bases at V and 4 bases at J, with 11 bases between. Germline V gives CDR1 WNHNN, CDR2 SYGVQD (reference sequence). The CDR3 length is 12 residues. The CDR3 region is CAMSGSNQPQHF. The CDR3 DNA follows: TGCGCCATGTCAGGGTCAAATCAGCCCCAGCATTTT.

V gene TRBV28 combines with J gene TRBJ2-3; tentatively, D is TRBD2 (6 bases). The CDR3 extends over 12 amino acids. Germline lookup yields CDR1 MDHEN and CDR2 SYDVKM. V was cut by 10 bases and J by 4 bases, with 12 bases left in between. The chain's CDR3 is CATTEGPDTQYF. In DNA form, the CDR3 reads TGTGCCACGACGGAGGGGCCAGATACGCAGTATTTT.

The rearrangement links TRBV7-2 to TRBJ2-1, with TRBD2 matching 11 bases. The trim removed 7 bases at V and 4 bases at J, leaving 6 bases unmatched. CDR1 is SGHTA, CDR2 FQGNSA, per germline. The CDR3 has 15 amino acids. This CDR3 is CASTPGLADYNEQFF. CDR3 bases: TGTGCCAGCACTCCGGGACTAGCGGATTACAATGAGCAGTTCTTC.

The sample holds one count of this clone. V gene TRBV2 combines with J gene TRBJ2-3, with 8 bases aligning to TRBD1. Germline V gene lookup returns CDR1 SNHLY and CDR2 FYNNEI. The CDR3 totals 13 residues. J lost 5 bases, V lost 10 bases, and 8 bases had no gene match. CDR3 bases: TGTGCCACGCGGCAGGGGGCTCTAGATACGCAGTATTTT. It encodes CATRQGALDTQYF.

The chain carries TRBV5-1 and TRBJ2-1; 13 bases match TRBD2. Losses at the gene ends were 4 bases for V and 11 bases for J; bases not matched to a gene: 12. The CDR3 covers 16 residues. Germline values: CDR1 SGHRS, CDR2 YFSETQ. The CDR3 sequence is CASSDPTSGRSGQQFF. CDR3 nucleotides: TGCGCCAGCAGCGATCCGACTAGCGGGAGGTCGGGGCAGCAGTTCTTC.

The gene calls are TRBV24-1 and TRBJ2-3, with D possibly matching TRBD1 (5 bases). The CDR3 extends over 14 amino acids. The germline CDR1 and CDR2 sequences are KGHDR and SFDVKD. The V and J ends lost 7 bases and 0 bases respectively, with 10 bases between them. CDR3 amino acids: CATSSTGSTDTQYF. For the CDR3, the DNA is TGTGCCACCAGCTCCACAGGAAGCACAGATACGCAGTATTTT.

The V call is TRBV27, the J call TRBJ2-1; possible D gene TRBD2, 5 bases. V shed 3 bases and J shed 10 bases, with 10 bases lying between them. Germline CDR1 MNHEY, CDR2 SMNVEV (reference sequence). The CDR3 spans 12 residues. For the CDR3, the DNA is TGTGCCAGCAGTTTGGCTAGAGGGGAGCAGTTCTTC. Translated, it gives CASSLARGEQFF.

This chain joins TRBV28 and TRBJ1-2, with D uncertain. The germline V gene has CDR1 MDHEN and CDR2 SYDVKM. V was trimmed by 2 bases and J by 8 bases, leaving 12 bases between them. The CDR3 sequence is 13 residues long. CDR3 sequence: CASSLRGYAGYTF. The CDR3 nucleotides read TGTGCCAGCAGTTTAAGAGGGTATGCGGGCTACACCTTC.

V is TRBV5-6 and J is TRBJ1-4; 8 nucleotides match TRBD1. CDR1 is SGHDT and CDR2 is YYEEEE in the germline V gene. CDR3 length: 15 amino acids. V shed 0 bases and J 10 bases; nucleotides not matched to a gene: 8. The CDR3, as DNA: TGTGCCAGCAGCTTGGAAACAGGGGGGTTCGGAAAACTGTTTTTT. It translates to CASSLETGGFGKLFF.

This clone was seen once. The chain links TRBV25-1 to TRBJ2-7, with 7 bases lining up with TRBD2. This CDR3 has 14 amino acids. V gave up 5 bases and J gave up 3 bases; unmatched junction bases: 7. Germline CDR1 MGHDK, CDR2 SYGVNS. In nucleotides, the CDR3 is TGTGCCAGCAGTAGGGAGGGGCGTCACTACGAGCAGTACTTC. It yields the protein CASSREGRHYEQYF.

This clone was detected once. For the CDR3, the DNA is TGTGCCAGCAGTGAGAAGTTACCGGGACTAGCGGGACGAAGAACAGATACGCAGTATTTT. This gives the protein CASSEKLPGLAGRRTDTQYF. The rearrangement links TRBV2 to TRBJ2-3; 13 bases agree with TRBD2. There are 20 residues in the CDR3. J lost 3 bases, V lost 3 bases, and 15 bases had no gene match. Germline values: CDR1 SNHLY, CDR2 FYNNEI.

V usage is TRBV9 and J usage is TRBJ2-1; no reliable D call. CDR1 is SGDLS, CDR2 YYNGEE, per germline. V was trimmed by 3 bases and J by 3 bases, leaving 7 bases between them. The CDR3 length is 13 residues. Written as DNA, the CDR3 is TGTGCCAGCAGCGCCCAGAACTACAATGAGCAGTTCTTC. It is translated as CASSAQNYNEQFF.

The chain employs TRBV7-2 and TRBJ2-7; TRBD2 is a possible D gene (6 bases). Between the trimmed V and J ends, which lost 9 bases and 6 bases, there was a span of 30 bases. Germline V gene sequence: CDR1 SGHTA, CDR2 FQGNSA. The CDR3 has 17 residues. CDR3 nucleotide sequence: TGTGCCAGTCAAAAATGGCAGGGACTCGGAGGAATAGGCGAGCAGTACTTC. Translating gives CASQKWQGLGGIGEQYF.

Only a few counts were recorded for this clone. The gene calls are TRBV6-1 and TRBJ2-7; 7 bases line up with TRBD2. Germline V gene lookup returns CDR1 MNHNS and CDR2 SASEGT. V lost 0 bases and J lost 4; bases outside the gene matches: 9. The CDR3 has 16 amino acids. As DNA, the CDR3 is TGTGCCAGCAGTGAAGCCCCCGAGGCTAGCGGATACGAGCAGTACTTC. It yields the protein CASSEAPEASGYEQYF.

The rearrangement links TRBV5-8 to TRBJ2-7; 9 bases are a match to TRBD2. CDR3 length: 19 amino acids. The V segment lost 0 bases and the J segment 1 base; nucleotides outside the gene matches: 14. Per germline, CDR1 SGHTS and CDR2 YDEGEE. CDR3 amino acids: CASSLARGSGSSHSYEQYF. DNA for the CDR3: TGTGCCAGCAGCTTGGCCAGGGGTAGCGGGAGTTCTCATTCCTACGAGCAGTACTTC.

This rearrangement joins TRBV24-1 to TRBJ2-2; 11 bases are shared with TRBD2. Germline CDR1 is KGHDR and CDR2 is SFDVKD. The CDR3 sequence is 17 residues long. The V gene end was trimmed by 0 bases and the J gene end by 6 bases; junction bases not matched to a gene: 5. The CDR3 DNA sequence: TGTGCCACCAGTGATTTGAGCGCTAGCGGGAGGTCCGGGGAGCTGTTTTTT. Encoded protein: CATSDLSASGRSGELFF.

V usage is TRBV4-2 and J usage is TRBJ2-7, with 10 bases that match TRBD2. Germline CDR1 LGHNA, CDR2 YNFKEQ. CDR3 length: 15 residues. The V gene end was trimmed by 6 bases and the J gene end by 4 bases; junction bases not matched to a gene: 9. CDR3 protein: CASSPAASGGYEQYF. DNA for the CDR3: TGTGCCAGCAGTCCCGCAGCTAGCGGGGGTTACGAGCAGTACTTC.